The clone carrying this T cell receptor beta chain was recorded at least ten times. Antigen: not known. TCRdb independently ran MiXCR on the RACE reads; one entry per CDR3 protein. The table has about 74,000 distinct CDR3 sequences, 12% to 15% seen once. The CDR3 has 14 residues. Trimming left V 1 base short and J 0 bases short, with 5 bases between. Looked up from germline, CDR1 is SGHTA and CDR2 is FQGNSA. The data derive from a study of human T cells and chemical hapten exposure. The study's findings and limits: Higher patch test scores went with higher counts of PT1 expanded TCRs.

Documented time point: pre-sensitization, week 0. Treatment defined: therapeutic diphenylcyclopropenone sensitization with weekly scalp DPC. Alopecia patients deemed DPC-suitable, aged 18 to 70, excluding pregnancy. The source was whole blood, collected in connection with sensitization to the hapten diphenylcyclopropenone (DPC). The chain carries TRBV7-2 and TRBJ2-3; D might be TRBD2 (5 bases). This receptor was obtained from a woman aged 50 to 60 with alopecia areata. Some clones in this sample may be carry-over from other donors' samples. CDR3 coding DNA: TGTGCCAGCAGCTTAGGGACTAGCACAGATACGCAGTATTTT. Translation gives CASSLGTSTDTQYF.